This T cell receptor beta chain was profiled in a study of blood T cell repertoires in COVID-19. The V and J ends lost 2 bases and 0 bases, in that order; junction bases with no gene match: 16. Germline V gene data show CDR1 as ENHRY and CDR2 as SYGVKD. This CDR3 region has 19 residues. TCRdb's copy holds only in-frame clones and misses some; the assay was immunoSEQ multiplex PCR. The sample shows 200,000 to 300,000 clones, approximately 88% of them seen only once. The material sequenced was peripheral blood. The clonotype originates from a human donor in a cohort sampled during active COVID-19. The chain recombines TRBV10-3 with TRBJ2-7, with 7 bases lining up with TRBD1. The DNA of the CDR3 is TGTGCCATCAGTGAGCCCTCACGGACAGGCCTTAGGAGCTCCTACGAGCAGTACTTC. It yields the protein CAISEPSRTGLRSSYEQYF.